These 2 T cell receptor beta chains were sequenced from one sample in a study of blood T cell repertoires in COVID-19. Method: immunoSEQ multiplex PCR; TCRdb's copy keeps in-frame clones and lacks some. The sample has over 200,000 clones, over 75% seen once. Sequences were obtained from PBMCs or T cells enriched from blood (not recorded which). The receptors shown here come from a man aged 18 to 30 who had recovered from COVID-19.

This rearrangement joins TRBV6-5 to TRBJ1-4, with D perhaps TRBD1 (6 bases). The CDR3 covers 15 residues. Trimming took 4 bases from V and 3 from J, leaving 12 bases between them. CDR1 is MNHEY, CDR2 SVGAGI, per germline. In DNA, the CDR3 is TGTGCCAGCAGTTGGGAGGGGGGTCCTAATGAAAAACTGTTTTTT. Translation gives CASSWEGGPNEKLFF.

J is TRBJ2-3 and V is TRBV14; a possible D gene is TRBD2 (6 bases). The CDR3 length is 14 residues. Germline V gives CDR1 SGHDN, CDR2 FVKESK. Deletions cut 3 bases from V and 1 base from J, with 8 bases between. In nucleotides, the CDR3 is TGTGCCAGCAGCCAGGGGGGTCGCACAGATACGCAGTATTTT. It specifies CASSQGGRTDTQYF. The whole variable domain, remainder taken from reference TRBV14 and TRBJ2-3, is EAGVTQFPSHSVIEKGQTVTLRCDPISGHDNLYWYRRVMGKEIKFLLHFVKESKQDESGMPNNRFLAERTGGTYSTLKVQPAELEDSGVYFCASSQGGRTDTQYFGPGTRLTVL.